This entry lists 4 T cell receptor beta chains sequenced from one sample in a study of CD8 T cells in Susac syndrome. After extraction with the RNeasy kit, roughly 0.45 to 1 ug of the RNA was reverse transcribed using random hexamers. Using its own MiXCR run on the immunoSEQ multiplex PCR reads, TCRdb lists one record per CDR3 protein. This table holds approximately 230,000 distinct CDR3 sequences, about 94% found once. Sequencing was carried out using CD4+ T cells from PBMCs. The receptors originated from a human donor with multiple sclerosis.

The V and J genes are TRBV4-1 and TRBJ2-7; perhaps TRBD2 as D (5 bases). Trimming removed 6 bases from V and 6 bases from J, with 15 bases in between. The V gene's germline CDR1 is MGHRA and CDR2 YSYEKL. The CDR3 is 13 residues long. CDR3 protein: CASSPVQRAEQYF. The DNA for the CDR3 is TGCGCCAGCAGTCCCGTACAGAGGGCCGAGCAGTACTTC.

V usage is TRBV6-1 and J usage is TRBJ1-1; 10 nucleotides line up with TRBD1. The V segment lost 2 bases and the J segment 2 bases; nucleotides outside the gene matches: 11. This CDR3 is built from 18 residues. The germline CDR1 and CDR2 sequences are MNHNS and SASEGT. This CDR3 is CASSEPPGGTGVNTEAFF. The CDR3 nucleotides read TGTGCCAGCAGTGAACCTCCGGGGGGGACAGGGGTTAACACTGAAGCTTTCTTT.

The chain recombines TRBV2 with TRBJ2-1; unclear D gene. The germline V gene has CDR1 SNHLY and CDR2 FYNNEI. V was pared by 0 bases and J by 1 base, with 13 bases between. This CDR3 spans 17 amino acids. Here the CDR3 DNA reads TGTGCCAGCAGTGAAGCGCTCCATGTTGGTTCCTACAATGAGCAGTTCTTC. Translated, it gives CASSEALHVGSYNEQFF.

This clonotype was found once. V and J are TRBV6-1 and TRBJ2-7; 9 nucleotides line up with TRBD1. This CDR3 has 17 amino acids. Germline assignment: CDR1 MNHNS and CDR2 SASEGT. V shed 10 bases and J 2 bases; nucleotides not matched to a gene: 18. The CDR3 region is CATLPGTGFGITYEQYF. Here the CDR3 DNA reads TGTGCCACCCTTCCCGGGACAGGGTTTGGGATAACCTACGAGCAGTACTTC.